One sample yielded the 25 T cell receptor beta chains listed below, sequenced in a study of T cells in Graves' hyperthyroidism and ophthalmopathy. There were TCR beta CDR3 regions amplified from RNA transcripts. Researchers ran a first-round RT-PCR on the TCR CDR3 using the HTBI primer set. Each CDR3 protein gets one entry after TCRdb re-called the multiplex PCR reads with MiXCR. The repertoire holds about 420,000 distinct CDR3 sequences, with approximately 13% as singletons. Sequenced: blood. The receptors here all came from a woman aged 18-35 years with Graves' hyperthyroidism.

This clonotype was recorded at least ten times. The CDR3 sequence: CAIRRSGGEPGYGYTF. For the CDR3, the DNA is TGTGCCATCAGACGGAGCGGGGGGGAGCCTGGTTATGGCTACACCTTC. The gene calls are TRBV10-3 and TRBJ1-2; possibly TRBD1 for D (5 bases). Germline CDR1 ENHRY, CDR2 SYGVKD. This CDR3 is built from 16 residues. V was pared by 6 bases and J by 5 bases, with 22 bases between.

This clonotype was observed at least ten times. The V call is TRBV12-3 or TRBV12-4, the J call TRBJ2-7; 7 positions agree with TRBD2. Germline trimming cut 6 bases from V and 2 bases from J; bases unmatched to any gene: 10. This CDR3 has 15 residues. This CDR3 reads CASRPPGLVPYEQYF. CDR3 bases: TGTGCCAGCAGACCCCCAGGACTAGTTCCCTACGAGCAGTACTTC.

In this sample, this clonotype turned up a few times. V is TRBV7-6 and J is TRBJ1-5; D uncertain. V was trimmed by 5 bases and J by 0 bases, leaving 17 bases between them. The CDR3 is 17 amino acids. The germline CDR1 and CDR2 sequences are SGHVS and FNYEAQ. CDR3 residues: CASSPGFGEDSNQPQHF. The CDR3 DNA reads as TGTGCCAGCAGCCCGGGATTTGGGGAGGATAGCAATCAGCCCCAGCATTTT. The entire variable domain, with the rest obtained from reference TRBV7-6 and TRBJ1-5, is as follows: GAGVSQSPRYKVTKRGQDVALRCDPISGHVSLYWYRQALGQGPEFLTYFNYEAQQDKSGLPNDRFSAERPEGSISTLTIQRTEQRDSAMYRCASSPGFGEDSNQPQHFGDGTRLSIL.

This clonotype was observed many times. The V call is TRBV25-1, the J call TRBJ2-1; D not certain. This CDR3 comprises 14 residues. In germline, CDR1 is MGHDK, CDR2 SYGVNS. Trimming left V 0 bases short and J 5 bases short, with 8 bases between. CDR3 amino acids: CASSEYSSNNEQFF. CDR3 DNA sequence: TGTGCCAGCAGTGAATACTCGTCTAACAATGAGCAGTTCTTC.

This clonotype was detected ten times or more. V gene TRBV28 combines with J gene TRBJ1-4; 11 nucleotides line up with TRBD1. Germline CDR1 and CDR2: MDHEN and SYDVKM. The CDR3 has 14 amino acids. The V and J ends lost 6 bases and 8 bases, in that order; junction bases with no gene match: 5. As DNA, the CDR3 is TGTGCCAGCAGCCCGGACAGGGGGCTAGAAAAACTGTTTTTT. Protein product: CASSPDRGLEKLFF.

This clonotype was observed a few times. The chain is built from TRBV6-4 and TRBJ2-7, with a possible D match to TRBD2 (5 bases). CDR1 is MRHNA, CDR2 SNTAGT, per germline. V was shortened by 3 bases and J by 3 bases, with 15 bases between the two germline ends. The CDR3 is 15 residues long. CDR3 in DNA: TGTGCCAGCAGTGAAGGCCCAGCGGAGAGCTACGAGCAGTACTTC. As protein: CASSEGPAESYEQYF.

This clonotype was counted only a few times. The chain recombines TRBV20-1 with TRBJ1-2; D gene uncertain. This CDR3 region has 13 residues. V dropped 3 bases and J dropped 8 bases, with 16 bases sitting between them. Germline CDR1 DFQATT, CDR2 SNEGSKA (reference sequence). The CDR3 protein is CSASGRHPGGYTF. DNA for the CDR3: TGCAGTGCTAGTGGGCGACACCCCGGGGGCTACACCTTC.

This chain joins TRBV4-1 and TRBJ1-5, with TRBD1 as a possible D gene (6 bases). Germline loops: CDR1 MGHRA, CDR2 YSYEKL. The CDR3 runs 18 residues. V was clipped by 0 bases and J by 4 bases, with 19 bases between them. CDR3 loop: CASSQDRGGRRLNQPQHF. DNA for the CDR3: TGCGCCAGCAGCCAAGATCGGGGGGGCAGGCGGCTAAATCAGCCCCAGCATTTT.

This clonotype was seen a handful of times. The CDR3 sequence: CSVEGRGVRGAFF. The CDR3 DNA reads as TGCAGCGTTGAAGGTCGGGGGGTTAGAGGAGCTTTCTTT. The chain is built from TRBV29-1 and TRBJ1-1; tentatively, D is TRBD1 (5 bases). Germline V gene sequence: CDR1 SQVTM, CDR2 ANQGSEA. V lost 1 base and J lost 10, with 16 bases in between. The CDR3 is 13 amino acids.

This clonotype has ten or more counts. This chain connects TRBV5-1 to TRBJ2-1, with D perhaps matching TRBD1 (5 bases). The CDR3 has 14 residues. V lost 6 bases to trimming and J lost 4 bases, with 14 bases between them. The germline CDR1 and CDR2 sequences are SGHRS and YFSETQ. The CDR3 protein is CASTPPTEYNEQFF. CDR3 coding DNA: TGCGCCAGCACCCCACCGACAGAATACAATGAGCAGTTCTTC.

Many counts were recorded for this clonotype. The gene calls are TRBV6-2 or TRBV6-3 and TRBJ2-1, with TRBD1 matching 7 bases. J lost 2 bases, V lost 0 bases, and 4 bases had no gene match. The CDR3 contains 16 residues. CDR1 is MNHEY, CDR2 SVGEGT, per germline. CDR3 in amino acids: CASSYSGRGTYNEQFF. In DNA, the CDR3 is TGTGCCAGCAGTTACTCGGGCAGGGGGACCTACAATGAGCAGTTCTTC.

This clonotype was seen repeatedly, ten times or more. The chain combines TRBV30 with TRBJ1-5; 7 positions agree with TRBD1. CDR1 GTSNPN and CDR2 SVGIG come from the germline V gene (reference sequence). J was trimmed by 5 bases and V by 4 bases; bases with no gene match: 5. The CDR3 is 13 amino acids. The CDR3 sequence: CAWTPGGDQPQHF. CDR3 sequence (DNA): TGTGCCTGGACCCCAGGGGGGGATCAGCCCCAGCATTTT.

This clonotype has more than one count but fewer than ten. CDR3 region: CASSEGLAGGYEQYF. The CDR3 bases are TGCGCCAGCAGTGAGGGCCTAGCGGGAGGTTACGAGCAGTACTTC. The chain is built from TRBV10-1 and TRBJ2-7; TRBD2 matches at 11 bases. The CDR3 is made up of 15 amino acids. The germline V gene encodes CDR1 WNHNN and CDR2 SYGVQD (reference sequence). V lost 2 bases, J lost 4 bases, and 4 bases stayed unmatched.

This clonotype was recorded many times. This chain connects TRBV20-1 to TRBJ1-3, with D perhaps matching TRBD1 (6 bases). The germline V gene encodes CDR1 DFQATT and CDR2 SNEGSKA (reference sequence). Trimming cost V 6 bases and J 1 base, with 13 bases left between them. CDR3 size: 14 residues. The CDR3 nucleotides are TGCAGTGCAAATTCCGGGACATCTGGAAACACCATATATTTT. Encoded protein: CSANSGTSGNTIYF.

This clonotype came up many times. The chain carries TRBV7-3 and TRBJ2-3; TRBD2 agrees at 7 bases. The J segment lost 2 bases and the V segment lost 2 bases, leaving 4 bases of the junction unmatched. The CDR3 covers 15 residues. Germline values: CDR1 SGHTA, CDR2 FQGTGA. The CDR3 region has the DNA TGTGCCAGCAGCTTAGCGGGAGCCCCCACAGATACGCAGTATTTT. It yields the protein CASSLAGAPTDTQYF. The full variable domain, in which reference TRBV7-3 and TRBJ2-3 provide the parts outside the CDR3, is GAGVSQTPSNKVTEKGKYVELRCDPISGHTALYWYRQSLGQGPEFLIYFQGTGAADDSGLPNDRFFAVRPEGSVSTLKIQRTERGDSAVYLCASSLAGAPTDTQYFGPGTRLTVL.

Many counts were recorded for this clonotype. The chain employs TRBV20-1 and TRBJ2-7; D is uncertain. The CDR3 sequence is 15 residues long. Trimming took 2 bases from V and 4 from J, leaving 18 bases between them. From germline, CDR1 is DFQATT and CDR2 SNEGSKA (reference sequence). This chain's CDR3 is CSARYWRQAHYEQYF. The CDR3 nucleotides read TGCAGTGCTAGATATTGGCGTCAGGCCCATTACGAGCAGTACTTC.

At least ten counts were recorded for this clonotype. V gene TRBV3-1 combines with J gene TRBJ1-6; D not resolved. CDR3 length: 14 amino acids. The ends were cut back, 3 bases at V and 6 bases at J, with 9 bases in the middle. Germline assignment: CDR1 LGHDT and CDR2 YNNKEL (reference sequence). This CDR3 reads CASSQTDTNSPLHF. CDR3 nucleotide sequence: TGTGCCAGCAGCCAGACTGATACTAATTCACCCCTCCACTTT.

This clonotype appeared many times. This chain connects TRBV7-2 to TRBJ2-1; 7 bases align to TRBD1. Per germline, CDR1 SGHTA and CDR2 FQGNSA. The V segment lost 5 bases and the J segment 1 base; nucleotides outside the gene matches: 8. This CDR3 region has 16 residues. The CDR3 DNA reads TGTGCCAGCAGCCTGTCAGGGGGTGTGTCCTACAATGAGCAGTTCTTC. Amino acids: CASSLSGGVSYNEQFF. Full variable domain (outside the CDR3, taken from reference TRBV7-2 and TRBJ2-1): GAGVSQSPSNKVTEKGKDVELRCDPISGHTALYWYRQSLGQGLEFLIYFQGNSAPDKSGLPSDRFSAERTGGSVSTLTIQRTQQEDSAVYLCASSLSGGVSYNEQFFGPGTRLTVL.

This clonotype was picked up many times. The chain combines TRBV6-6 with TRBJ2-5, with 11 bases fitting TRBD2. The V segment lost 0 bases and the J segment 3 bases; nucleotides outside the gene matches: 12. The germline V gene has CDR1 MNHNY and CDR2 SVGAGI (reference sequence). CDR3 size: 19 residues. The CDR3 loop is CASSYSRTARLAGKETQYF. The DNA for the CDR3 is TGTGCCAGCAGTTACTCCCGCACCGCTCGACTAGCGGGAAAAGAGACCCAGTACTTC.

This clonotype occurred many times. The chain employs TRBV28 and TRBJ1-1, with D tentatively TRBD1 (6 bases). This CDR3 has 12 residues. The germline V gene has CDR1 MDHEN and CDR2 SYDVKM. Trimming removed 6 bases at V and 8 bases at J, with 13 bases between. The CDR3, as DNA: TGTGCCAGCAGCCTAGGGGGGTTCGAAGCTTTCTTT. Residues: CASSLGGFEAFF.

The V gene is TRBV7-9, the J gene TRBJ2-1; 11 bases match TRBD2. Germline V gene lookup returns CDR1 SEHNR and CDR2 FQNEAQ (reference sequence). This CDR3 has 14 amino acids. After removal of 3 bases from V and 9 bases from J, the junction contained 4 bases not matched to a gene. The CDR3 protein is CASSFSGRGGEQFF. For the CDR3, the DNA is TGTGCCAGCAGCTTTAGCGGGAGGGGAGGTGAGCAGTTCTTC.

This clonotype was seen repeatedly, ten times or more. The V and J genes are TRBV7-8 and TRBJ2-1; 9 positions match TRBD2. V lost 7 bases and J lost 7; bases outside the gene matches: 2. The CDR3 has 12 amino acids. Germline CDR1 reads SGHVS; CDR2 reads FQNEAQ. This chain's CDR3 is CASISGRNEQFF. CDR3 nucleotide sequence: TGTGCCAGCATCAGCGGGAGGAATGAGCAGTTCTTC.

CDR3 DNA sequence: TGTGCCAGCAGCTTATCCGGGACTAGCGGGAAAGCCGGGGAGCTGTTTTTT. Amino acid sequence: CASSLSGTSGKAGELFF. This rearrangement joins TRBV7-9 to TRBJ2-2; 13 positions match TRBD2. The junction had 6 bases not matched to a gene; V was cut back by 2 bases and J by 6 bases. The CDR3 sequence is 17 residues long. Germline CDR1 and CDR2: SEHNR and FQNEAQ (reference sequence). The complete variable domain, with remaining parts taken from reference TRBV7-9 and TRBJ2-2, reads DTGVSQNPRHKITKRGQNVTFRCDPISEHNRLYWYRQTLGQGPEFLTYFQNEAQLEKSRLLSDRFSAERPKGSFSTLEIQRTEQGDSAMYLCASSLSGTSGKAGELFFGEGSRLTVL.

This clonotype was counted at least ten times. The rearrangement joins TRBV3-1 to TRBJ2-1, with TRBD2 matching over 12 bases. Germline assignment: CDR1 LGHDT and CDR2 YNNKEL (reference sequence). V lost 0 bases and J lost 7; bases outside the gene matches: 7. The CDR3 length is 17 residues. CDR3 in amino acids: CASSQDRLAGVGNEQFF. The CDR3, as DNA: TGTGCCAGCAGCCAAGATCGACTAGCGGGAGTTGGTAATGAGCAGTTCTTC.

The table lists this clonotype with a few counts. The V call is TRBV5-8, the J call TRBJ1-1; 7 bases match TRBD1. Germline V CDR1 and CDR2: SGHTS, YDEGEE. This CDR3 contains 14 residues. Trimming took 3 bases from V and 6 from J; bases not matched to a gene: 8. The CDR3 nucleotides are TGTGCCAGCAGCTATAAAGACAGGGTCCCTGAAGCTTTCTTT. Protein sequence: CASSYKDRVPEAFF.